The rows below give T cell receptor beta chains drawn from one sample of a study of T cells in Graves' hyperthyroidism and ophthalmopathy. TCRdb used MiXCR to reprocess the multiplex PCR reads, holding one entry per CDR3 protein. The sample lists 350,000 or so distinct CDR3 sequences, 15% to 20% occurring once. The sample was blood. The receptors here all came from a woman between 35 and 50 years old with Graves' ophthalmopathy. Each CDR3 is given with its conserved first and last residue. D genes are given only for firm matches. Rows may omit the clone size; those that give it use once, few, many or a size class.

V gene,J gene,D gene,clone size,CDR3 DNA,CDR3 protein
TRBV28,TRBJ2-7,-,many,TGTGCCAGCAGTTCGAACAGTCGACTGCTCTCCTACGAGCAGTACTTC,CASSSNSRLLSYEQYF
TRBV6-5,TRBJ1-1,-,-,TGTGCCAGCAGTTACTCGAGGTCCCCTTATGAAGCTTTCTTT,CASSYSRSPYEAFF
TRBV11-2,TRBJ1-1,-,many,TGTGCCAGCAGCCCATTCGTCGGCCAGGGCGGCACTGAAGCTTTCTTT,CASSPFVGQGGTEAFF
TRBV20-1,TRBJ2-7,-,many,TGCAGTGCTAGTAGCCCTACGGGGCCTTCCTACGAGCAGTACTTC,CSASSPTGPSYEQYF
TRBV28,TRBJ2-5,-,few,TGTGCCAGCAGTTTAGGTGGGGCAGAGACCCAGTACTTC,CASSLGGAETQYF
TRBV7-9,TRBJ1-1,-,many,TGTGCCAGCAGGGTGACAGACCCGAACACTGAAGCTTTCTTT,CASRVTDPNTEAFF
TRBV30,TRBJ1-3,-,many,TGTGCCTGGAGTGTACGCGGGTTCCCTGGAAACACCATATATTTT,CAWSVRGFPGNTIYF
TRBV28,TRBJ1-5,-,-,TGTGCCAGCAGCCTCAGGTCGGGGGCGAGGCAGCCCCAGCATTTT,CASSLRSGARQPQHF
TRBV12-3/TRBV12-4,TRBJ2-2,TRBD1,many,TGTGCCAGCAGTTTACGAGTCGGGACAGGGCCCGGGGAGCTGTTTTTT,CASSLRVGTGPGELFF
TRBV7-2,TRBJ2-2,-,many,TGTGCCAGCACCTCCTTAAACACCGGGGAGCTGTTTTTT,CASTSLNTGELFF
TRBV5-1,TRBJ2-5,-,few,TGCGCCAGCAGCTTTACTCTGTCCTCTCAGCCAGAGACCCAGTACTTC,CASSFTLSSQPETQYF
TRBV5-1,TRBJ2-7,TRBD2,many,TGCGCCAGCAGCGGTCCGACTAGCGGGGTCTACGAGCAGTACTTC,CASSGPTSGVYEQYF
TRBV12-3/TRBV12-4,TRBJ1-5,-,many,TGTGCCAGCAGTCCACCCGGACCGAGCAATCAGCCCCAGCATTTT,CASSPPGPSNQPQHF
TRBV12-3/TRBV12-4,TRBJ1-1,TRBD1,many,TGTGCCAGCAGTTCTACAGGGGGCCCGAACGCTGAAGCTTTCTTT,CASSSTGGPNAEAFF
TRBV6-4,TRBJ2-2,-,-,TGTGCCAGCAGTTTGACAGTTTTCGGCGGGGAGCTGTTTTTT,CASSLTVFGGELFF
TRBV19,TRBJ1-5,TRBD1,many,TGTGCCAGTAGTAGACAGACAGGGGTAAGACAGCCCCAGCATTTT,CASSRQTGVRQPQHF
TRBV27,TRBJ2-7,TRBD2,many,TGTGCCAGCAGTCCCTTGACTAGCGGATCCTACGAGCAGTACTTC,CASSPLTSGSYEQYF
TRBV2,TRBJ1-5,-,many,TGTGCCAGCAGTGGTAGGAGGGGCGCCGGGCGTCAGCCCCAGCATTTT,CASSGRRGAGRQPQHF
TRBV30,TRBJ2-5,-,many,TGTGCCTGGAGTGTACGTGGGGGAGGGACCCAGTACTTC,CAWSVRGGGTQYF
TRBV20-1,TRBJ2-7,TRBD2,many,TGCAGTGCTAGGACTAGCGGGGATCGCTACGAGCAGTACTTC,CSARTSGDRYEQYF
TRBV28,TRBJ2-2,TRBD1,once,TGTGCCAGCAGCTCCAGGGGGTACACCGGGGAGCTGTTTTTT,CASSSRGYTGELFF
TRBV28,TRBJ1-2,TRBD1,many,TGTGCCACCAGGGGGGCGAACTATGGCTACACCTTC,CATRGANYGYTF
TRBV24-1,TRBJ1-1,-,-,TGTGCCACCAGTGGAAGCCGGGACAAGAAAGAAGCTTTCTTT,CATSGSRDKKEAFF
TRBV5-1,TRBJ1-1,-,many,TGCGCCAGCAGCTTGGGGGTTGGACCCCAGAGAGGCACTGAAGCTTTCTTT,CASSLGVGPQRGTEAFF
TRBV6-5,TRBJ1-6,-,many,TGTGCCAGCAGTTACAGCAGTTCTAAGAATTCACCCCTCCACTTT,CASSYSSSKNSPLHF
TRBV12-3/TRBV12-4,TRBJ2-7,-,many,TGTGCCAGCAGTCAAGGACAGTCTCACTCCTACGAGCAGTACTTC,CASSQGQSHSYEQYF
TRBV12-3/TRBV12-4,TRBJ1-5,-,many,TGTGCCAGCAGGTATAGCAATCAGCCCCAGCATTTT,CASRYSNQPQHF
TRBV12-3/TRBV12-4,TRBJ1-3,TRBD1,many,TGTGCCAGCAGAGGGACAGCCTCTGGAAACACCATATATTTT,CASRGTASGNTIYF
TRBV30,TRBJ1-1,-,many,TGTGCCTGGAGTGTGGGGGGAACTGAAGCTTTCTTT,CAWSVGGTEAFF
TRBV4-2,TRBJ2-5,-,-,TGTGCCAGCAGCCAACACGGTATTGAAGAGACCCAGTACTTC,CASSQHGIEETQYF
TRBV2,TRBJ1-5,-,many,TGTGCCAGCAGACAGGGTTGGGAGCCCCAGCATTTT,CASRQGWEPQHF
TRBV7-9,TRBJ2-2,TRBD2,few,TGTGCCAGCAGTCCTAGCGGGAGTGGCACCGGGGAGCTGTTTTTT,CASSPSGSGTGELFF
TRBV5-1,TRBJ2-1,-,many,TGCGCCAGCAGGTTATCCTACAATGAGCAGTTCTTC,CASRLSYNEQFF
TRBV18,TRBJ1-5,-,many,TGTGCCAGCTCACGAGAAGGGATGCCCCAGCATTTT,CASSREGMPQHF
TRBV6-1,TRBJ2-7,-,-,TGTGCCAGCGCCGGCGGGACCTACGAGCAGTACTTC,CASAGGTYEQYF
TRBV7-3,TRBJ2-5,TRBD1,many,TGTGCCAGCAGCCCAAACACAGGGGGCGCCGAGACCCAGTACTTC,CASSPNTGGAETQYF
TRBV20-1,TRBJ2-5,-,many,TGCAGTGCTCGGGACGGGGGGCCCCACCAAGAGACCCAGTACTTC,CSARDGGPHQETQYF
TRBV12-3/TRBV12-4,TRBJ2-5,-,many,TGTGCCAGCAGCGAGTCCGTCAGACTAGAGACCCAGTACTTC,CASSESVRLETQYF
TRBV6-1,TRBJ1-2,-,-,TGTGCCAGCAAGGTAGGAGGGATAAACTATGGCTACATCTTC,CASKVGGINYGYIF
TRBV29-1,TRBJ2-7,-,many,TGCAGCGTTGTCGAGCAGTACTTC,CSVVEQYF
TRBV24-1,TRBJ2-2,TRBD1,many,TGTGCCACCGGAGGCTTACAGGGGGCAACCGGGGAGCTGTTTTTT,CATGGLQGATGELFF
TRBV6-1,TRBJ2-2,-,many,TGTGCCAGCAGTGAATACGGGGAGCTGTTTTTT,CASSEYGELFF
TRBV6-2/TRBV6-3,TRBJ1-5,-,many,TGTGCCAGCAGTTACTTTAGAAAGGGAGATCAGCCCCAGCATTTT,CASSYFRKGDQPQHF
TRBV6-2/TRBV6-3,TRBJ2-1,-,many,TGTGCCAGCAGTTACGGGGTCGGGAACAATGAGCAGTTCTTC,CASSYGVGNNEQFF
TRBV5-1,TRBJ2-5,-,many,TGCGCCAGCAGCTTGCTCCCTACAGAGACCCAGTACTTC,CASSLLPTETQYF